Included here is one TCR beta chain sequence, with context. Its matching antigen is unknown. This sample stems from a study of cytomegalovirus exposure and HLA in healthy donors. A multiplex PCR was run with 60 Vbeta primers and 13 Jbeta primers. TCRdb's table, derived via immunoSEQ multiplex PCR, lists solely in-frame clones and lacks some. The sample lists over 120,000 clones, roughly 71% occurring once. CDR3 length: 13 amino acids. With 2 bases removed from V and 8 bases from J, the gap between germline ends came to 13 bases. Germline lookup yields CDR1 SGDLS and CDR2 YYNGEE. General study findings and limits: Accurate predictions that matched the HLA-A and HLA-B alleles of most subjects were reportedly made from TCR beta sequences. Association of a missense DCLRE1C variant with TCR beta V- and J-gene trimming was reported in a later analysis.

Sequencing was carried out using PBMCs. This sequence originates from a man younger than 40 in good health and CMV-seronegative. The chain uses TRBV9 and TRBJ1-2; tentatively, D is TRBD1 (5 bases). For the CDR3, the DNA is TGTGCCAGCAGCGTTCCAGGGTTAGGCGGCTACACCTTC. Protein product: CASSVPGLGGYTF.